The 31 T cell receptor beta chains given below trace back to one sample, sequenced in a study of CD8 T cells in ankylosing spondylitis. TCRdb re-derived calls from the 5' RACE reads in MiXCR, one entry per CDR3 protein. The sample contains about 240,000 distinct CDR3 sequences, about 11% of which appear only once. Sample: blood, either unsorted or a sorted T cell fraction (not recorded which). The receptors here all came from a male donor with ankylosing spondylitis or in good health (not recorded which).

Many counts were recorded for this clonotype. This chain connects TRBV5-1 to TRBJ2-1; no definite D call. The ends were cut back, 2 bases at V and 0 bases at J, with 12 bases in the middle. The length of the CDR3 is 16 residues. Germline lookup yields CDR1 SGHRS and CDR2 YFSETQ. The CDR3 coding sequence is TGCGCCAGCAGCTTAGGGCAGGCCTACTCCTACAATGAGCAGTTCTTC. Translating gives CASSLGQAYSYNEQFF.

This clonotype was recorded at least ten times. The chain is built from TRBV5-1 and TRBJ1-2; TRBD1 matches at 9 bases. V trimming: 4 bases; J trimming: 4 bases; junction bases outside the gene matches: 8. The CDR3 spans 15 residues. CDR1 is SGHRS and CDR2 is YFSETQ in the germline V gene. DNA of the CDR3: TGCGCCAGCAGCCTGTCCGGGACAGGGTCCTATGGCTACACCTTC. This encodes CASSLSGTGSYGYTF.

The sample holds many counts of this clonotype. V gene TRBV12-3 or TRBV12-4 combines with J gene TRBJ1-5; D is unresolved. Trimming cost V 5 bases and J 0 bases, with 2 bases left between them. The length of the CDR3 is 12 residues. CDR3 nucleotide sequence: TGTGCCAGCAGTCATAGCAATCAGCCCCAGCATTTT. Residues: CASSHSNQPQHF.

This clonotype came up many times. The rearrangement joins TRBV12-3 or TRBV12-4 to TRBJ1-4; no firm D call. CDR3 length: 12 residues. Deletions cut 3 bases from V and 7 bases from J, with 6 bases between. CDR3 residues: CASSFGVEKLFF. CDR3 sequence (DNA): TGTGCCAGCAGTTTTGGGGTTGAAAAACTGTTTTTT.

Of note for this clonotype: This clone may be a read error of a much larger clone one base away. V gene TRBV10-3 combines with J gene TRBJ2-5, with 9 bases lining up with TRBD2. The CDR3 loop spans 17 amino acids. The germline CDR1 and CDR2 sequences are ENHRY and SYGVKD. The CDR3 DNA is TGTGTCATCAGTGAACTAAAGACTAGCGGTGGGGGAGAGACCCAGTACTTC. Amino acid sequence: CVISELKTSGGGETQYF.

In regard to this clonotype: Possible read error: a much larger clone is one base away. The rearrangement uses TRBV21-1 and TRBJ2-7; the table gives TRBD1 as D, unverified against the DNA. TRBV21-1 is listed as a pseudogene. The CDR3 runs 12 residues. DNA for the CDR3: TGTGCCAGCGGCACCCTGACCTACGAGCAGTACTTC. It translates to CASGTLTYEQYF.

In its sample, this clonotype was seen many times. The CDR3 DNA reads TGTGCCAGCAGTTTAAAACGGCTTGGTAGGGAGCAGTACTTC. It encodes CASSLKRLGREQYF. The chain uses TRBV12-3 or TRBV12-4 and TRBJ2-7; D is unresolved. The germline V and J ends were trimmed by 2 bases and 7 bases, with 15 bases remaining between them. This CDR3 contains 14 residues.

This clonotype was recorded at least ten times. J is TRBJ2-3 and V is TRBV20-1, with a tentative D call TRBD1 (6 bases). CDR3 size: 13 residues. Trimming removed 7 bases from V and 1 base from J, with 12 bases in between. The germline V gene has CDR1 DFQATT and CDR2 SNEGSKA (reference sequence). This CDR3 is CSGGPIGTDTQYF. The CDR3, as DNA: TGCAGTGGGGGGCCTATCGGCACAGATACGCAGTATTTT.

This clonotype was seen repeatedly, ten times or more. V and J are TRBV20-1 and TRBJ1-1; no reliable D call. The V end was cut by 0 bases, the J end by 0 bases, with 14 bases between. The CDR3 consists of 16 residues. Germline values: CDR1 DFQATT, CDR2 SNEGSKA (reference sequence). The CDR3 bases are TGCAGTGCTAGAGATTTGTGGGGTCCCCTGAACACTGAAGCTTTCTTT. Its protein is CSARDLWGPLNTEAFF.

The chain couples TRBV7-8 to TRBJ2-1; no clear D gene. Deletions cut 5 bases from V and 0 bases from J, with 14 bases between. CDR3 length: 16 residues. Germline lookup yields CDR1 SGHVS and CDR2 FQNEAQ. The CDR3 bases are TGTGCCAGCAGCCTCACGAGTTGGGTCTCCTACAATGAGCAGTTCTTC. This codes for CASSLTSWVSYNEQFF.

This clonotype was recorded at least ten times. The J gene is TRBJ2-3, the V gene TRBV12-3 or TRBV12-4; D not certain. The V end lost 5 bases, the J end lost 0 bases, and 12 bases lay between the germline ends. The CDR3 is made up of 15 amino acids. DNA of the CDR3: TGTGCCAGCAGTCCTTACACCGTTAGCACAGATACGCAGTATTTT. Protein product: CASSPYTVSTDTQYF.

This clonotype was seen many times. The chain has TRBV20-1 and TRBJ2-7; D uncertain. V lost 1 base, J lost 3 bases, and 4 bases lay in between. CDR1 is DFQATT and CDR2 is SNEGSKA in the germline V gene (reference sequence). The CDR3 length is 11 residues. The CDR3 protein is CSARGHYEQYF. The CDR3 DNA sequence: TGCAGTGCTAGAGGTCACTACGAGCAGTACTTC.

This clonotype was detected many times. The chain joins TRBV20-1 to TRBJ2-7; D unclear. The CDR3 contains 13 residues. Germline V gene sequence: CDR1 DFQATT, CDR2 SNEGSKA (reference sequence). Trimming shortened V by 0 bases and J by 3 bases, and 9 bases separated the two germline ends. In nucleotides, the CDR3 is TGCAGTGCTAGAGATTACAGATTCTACGAGCAGTACTTC. Amino acids: CSARDYRFYEQYF.

This clonotype was seen repeatedly, ten times or more. The chain has TRBV12-3 or TRBV12-4 and TRBJ2-7; D gene unclear. V dropped 3 bases and J dropped 2 bases, with 11 bases sitting between them. This CDR3 contains 14 residues. The CDR3 DNA is TGTGCCAGCAGTTTTCCCAGGCCCCCCTACGAGCAGTACTTC. The encoded protein is CASSFPRPPYEQYF.

This clonotype appeared many times. The chain carries TRBV12-3 or TRBV12-4 and TRBJ2-3, with 10 bases identical to TRBD2. The V segment lost 5 bases and the J segment 6 bases; nucleotides outside the gene matches: 8. The CDR3 length is 15 residues. CDR3 protein: CASSIAGTSVDTQYF. CDR3 DNA: TGTGCCAGCAGTATCGCCGGGACTAGCGTGGATACGCAGTATTTT.

In this sample, this clonotype turned up many times. This chain joins TRBV5-1 and TRBJ2-1; D is ambiguous. The CDR3 totals 17 residues. V was clipped by 2 bases and J by 1 base, with 16 bases between them. Germline V gene lookup returns CDR1 SGHRS and CDR2 YFSETQ. CDR3 DNA sequence: TGCGCCAGCAGCTTTGGTCGTGGGATTGTTTCCTACAATGAGCAGTTCTTC. It codes for CASSFGRGIVSYNEQFF.

This clonotype was observed a handful of times. V gene TRBV5-1 combines with J gene TRBJ2-7; TRBD2 is a possible D gene (6 bases). Germline V gives CDR1 SGHRS, CDR2 YFSETQ. The CDR3 contains 13 residues. V dropped 4 bases and J dropped 5 bases, with 13 bases sitting between them. Written as DNA, the CDR3 is TGCGCCAGCAGCGGAAGGGAGGCGGACGAGCAGTACTTC. Amino acids: CASSGREADEQYF. Using reference TRBV5-1 and TRBJ2-7 for the parts outside the CDR3, the full variable domain is KAGVTQTPRYLIKTRGQQVTLSCSPISGHRSVSWYQQTPGQGLQFLFEYFSETQRNKGNFPGRFSGRQFSNSRSEMNVSTLELGDSALYLCASSGREADEQYFGPGTRLTVT.

This clonotype was seen only a few times. V usage is TRBV7-3 and J usage is TRBJ2-1; D unclear. The length of the CDR3 is 12 residues. Germline assignment: CDR1 SGHTA and CDR2 FQGTGA. Trimming left V 1 base short and J 10 bases short, with 8 bases between. This CDR3 is CASSLNPPEQFF. The CDR3 bases are TGTGCCAGCAGCTTAAATCCCCCCGAGCAGTTCTTC.

The V gene is TRBV12-3 or TRBV12-4, the J gene TRBJ1-4; D perhaps matches TRBD1 (5 bases). With 5 bases removed from V and 1 base from J, the gap between germline ends came to 8 bases. This CDR3 contains 14 residues. CDR3 sequence (DNA): TGTGCCAGCAGTGGAGACAGAACTAATGAAAAACTGTTTTTT. Translation: CASSGDRTNEKLFF.

The chain combines TRBV5-1 with TRBJ1-1, with 7 bases aligning to TRBD1. V shed 1 base, J shed 5 bases, and the junction held 8 bases outside the gene matches. Germline values: CDR1 SGHRS, CDR2 YFSETQ. The CDR3 covers 15 residues. The CDR3 nucleotides read TGCGCCAGCAGCTTGTCGGAGACAGGGCTGACTGAAGCTTTCTTT. Its protein product is CASSLSETGLTEAFF. Based on the CDR3 plus reference TRBV5-1 and TRBJ1-1, the full variable domain is KAGVTQTPRYLIKTRGQQVTLSCSPISGHRSVSWYQQTPGQGLQFLFEYFSETQRNKGNFPGRFSGRQFSNSRSEMNVSTLELGDSALYLCASSLSETGLTEAFFGQGTRLTVV.

This clonotype has a count of ten or more. The V and J genes are TRBV24-1 and TRBJ2-5; D unclear. V lost 2 bases to trimming and J lost 7 bases, with 10 bases between them. The CDR3 runs 13 residues. Germline assignment: CDR1 KGHDR and CDR2 SFDVKD. CDR3 protein: CATSDSQLGTQYF. The DNA of the CDR3 is TGTGCCACCAGTGATTCCCAGCTGGGGACCCAGTACTTC.

This clonotype was observed many times. The gene calls are TRBV9 and TRBJ2-1; 11 bases agree with TRBD2. This CDR3 comprises 16 residues. Trimming took 6 bases from V and 5 from J; bases not matched to a gene: 10. Germline CDR1 SGDLS, CDR2 YYNGEE. The CDR3 spells CASNRLAGPADNEQFF. The CDR3 DNA follows: TGTGCCAGCAACCGACTAGCGGGACCAGCCGACAATGAGCAGTTCTTC.

The V call is TRBV20-1, the J call TRBJ2-2; tentative D call: TRBD1 (5 bases). CDR1 DFQATT and CDR2 SNEGSKA come from the germline V gene (reference sequence). Trimming stripped 4 bases from V and 4 bases from J, with 10 bases between. This CDR3 region has 13 residues. CDR3 sequence: CSAIGAGTGELFF. In DNA, the CDR3 is TGCAGTGCTATAGGGGCCGGCACCGGGGAGCTGTTTTTT.

There are a few counts of this clonotype. The chain employs TRBV5-5 and TRBJ2-7; 13 bases line up with TRBD2. The J segment lost 5 bases and the V segment lost 4 bases, leaving 3 bases of the junction unmatched. Germline V lookup: CDR1 SGHKS, CDR2 YYEKEE (reference sequence). This CDR3 region has 14 residues. In nucleotides, the CDR3 is TGTGCCAGCAGCACGGGACTAGCGGGGAACGAGCAGTACTTC. Translated, it gives CASSTGLAGNEQYF.

In this sample, this clonotype turned up many times. For the CDR3, the DNA is TGTGCCAGCAGCCACCGGACTAGCGGGGACACAGATACGCAGTATTTT. Its protein is CASSHRTSGDTDTQYF. The V and J genes are TRBV4-2 and TRBJ2-3; 12 positions agree with TRBD2. J lost 2 bases, V lost 3 bases, and 3 bases had no gene match. This CDR3 contains 16 residues. CDR1 is LGHNA, CDR2 YNFKEQ, per germline.

This clonotype has at least ten counts. The gene calls are TRBV5-6 and TRBJ1-6; D gene unclear. Germline values: CDR1 SGHDT, CDR2 YYEEEE. This CDR3 region has 14 residues. The germline V and J ends were trimmed by 7 bases and 3 bases, with 11 bases remaining between them. CDR3: CASRWNSYNSPLHF. DNA of the CDR3: TGTGCCAGCCGCTGGAACAGCTATAATTCACCCCTCCACTTT.

This clonotype was detected many times. The chain recombines TRBV12-3 or TRBV12-4 with TRBJ1-1; D gene ambiguous. CDR3 length: 13 amino acids. Trimming left V 2 bases short and J 7 bases short, with 11 bases between. CDR3 bases: TGTGCCAGCAGTTTATCCGGGCAGCTTGAAGCTTTCTTT. Its protein product is CASSLSGQLEAFF.

In this sample, this clonotype turned up many times. The V call is TRBV5-1, the J call TRBJ2-7, with D possibly being TRBD1 or TRBD2 (5 bases each). Between the trimmed V and J ends, which lost 0 bases and 5 bases, there was a span of 15 bases. This CDR3 region has 15 residues. The germline gives CDR1 SGHRS, CDR2 YFSETQ. CDR3 DNA sequence: TGCGCCAGCAGCTTGGGTGGGGGATTCGTCGACGAGCAGTACTTC. It encodes CASSLGGGFVDEQYF.

This clonotype was counted a few times. This chain joins TRBV25-1 and TRBJ1-2; maybe TRBD1 (6 bases). Germline V lookup: CDR1 MGHDK, CDR2 SYGVNS. The CDR3 loop spans 14 amino acids. V lost 3 bases, J lost 6 bases, and 14 bases lay in between. CDR3 in amino acids: CASSDGGAADGYTF. The CDR3 coding sequence is TGTGCCAGCAGTGATGGGGGGGCGGCAGATGGCTACACCTTC.

This clonotype was counted many times. This rearrangement joins TRBV5-1 to TRBJ1-1; D may be TRBD1 (5 bases). Per germline, CDR1 SGHRS and CDR2 YFSETQ. The CDR3 spans 16 residues. The ends were cut back, 0 bases at V and 3 bases at J, with 15 bases in the middle. The CDR3 reads CASSLDAGVGDTEAFF. The CDR3 region has the DNA TGCGCCAGCAGCTTGGACGCGGGGGTCGGAGACACTGAAGCTTTCTTT.

The sample holds many counts of this clonotype. J is TRBJ2-3 and V is TRBV5-1; weak D call: TRBD2 (6 bases). This CDR3 is built from 14 residues. In germline, CDR1 is SGHRS, CDR2 YFSETQ. V lost 4 bases and J lost 4, with 13 bases in between. CDR3: CASSGGSGADTQYF. In nucleotides, the CDR3 is TGCGCCAGCAGCGGGGGGTCGGGGGCAGATACGCAGTATTTT.